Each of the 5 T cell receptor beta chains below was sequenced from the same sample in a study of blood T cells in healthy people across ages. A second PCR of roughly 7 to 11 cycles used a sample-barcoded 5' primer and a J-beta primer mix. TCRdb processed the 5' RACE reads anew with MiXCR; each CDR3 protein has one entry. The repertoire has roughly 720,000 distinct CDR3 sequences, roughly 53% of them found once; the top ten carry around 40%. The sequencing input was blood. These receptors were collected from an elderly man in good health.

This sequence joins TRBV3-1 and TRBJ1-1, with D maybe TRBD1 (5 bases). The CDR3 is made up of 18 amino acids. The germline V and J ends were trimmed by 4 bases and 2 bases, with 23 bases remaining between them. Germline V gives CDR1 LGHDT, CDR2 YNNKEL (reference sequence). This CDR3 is CASSLLGQGKGSNTEAFF. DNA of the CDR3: TGTGCCAGCAGCCTTCTGGGGCAGGGTAAGGGGAGTAACACTGAAGCTTTCTTT.

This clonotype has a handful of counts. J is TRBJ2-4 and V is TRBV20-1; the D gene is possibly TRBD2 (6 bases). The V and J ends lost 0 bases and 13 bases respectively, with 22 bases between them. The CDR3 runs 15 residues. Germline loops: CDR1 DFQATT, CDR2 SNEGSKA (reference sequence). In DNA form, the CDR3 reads TGCAGTGCTAGAGATAACTGGGGTTCGGAGGGTGGCCAGTACTTC. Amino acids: CSARDNWGSEGGQYF.

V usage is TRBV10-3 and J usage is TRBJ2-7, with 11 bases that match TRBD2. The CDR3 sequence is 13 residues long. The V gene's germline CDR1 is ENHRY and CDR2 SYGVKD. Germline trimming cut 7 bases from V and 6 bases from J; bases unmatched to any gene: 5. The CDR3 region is CAIKGLADSEQYF. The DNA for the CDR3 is TGTGCCATCAAGGGACTAGCGGACAGCGAGCAGTACTTC.

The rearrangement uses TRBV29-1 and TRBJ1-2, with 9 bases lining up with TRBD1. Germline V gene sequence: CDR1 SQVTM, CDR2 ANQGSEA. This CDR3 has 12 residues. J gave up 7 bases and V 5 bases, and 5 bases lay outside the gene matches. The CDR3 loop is CSVSTGGRGYTF. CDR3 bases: TGCAGCGTTAGTACAGGGGGCCGTGGCTACACCTTC.

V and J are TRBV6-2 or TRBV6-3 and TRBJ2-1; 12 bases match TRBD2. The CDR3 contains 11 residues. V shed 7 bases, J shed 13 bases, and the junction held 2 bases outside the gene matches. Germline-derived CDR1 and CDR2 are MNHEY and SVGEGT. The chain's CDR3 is CASTSGRAQFF. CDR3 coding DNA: TGTGCCAGCACTAGCGGGAGGGCCCAGTTCTTC.